The 5 T cell receptor beta chains given below trace back to one sample, sequenced in a study of blood T cell repertoires in COVID-19 (dated by TCRdb to 2020 to 2021). Library preparation employed the immunoSEQ multiplex PCR assay. Drawn from immuneACCESS, this table holds only the in-frame rearrangements with V and J called that TCRdb kept. Clones are partly lost; checked studies trace under half to an unresolved V gene and leave the rest unexplained. The sample table holds under 300,000 clones, of which about 89% were seen once. 8.8% of the sample belongs to the ten largest clones. Sequencing was performed on PBMCs or T cells enriched from blood (not recorded which). These TCRs come from a man aged 35 to 55 who had recovered from COVID-19.

The rearrangement uses TRBV6-5 and TRBJ2-7; TRBD2 aligns across 8 bases. The junction had 7 bases not matched to a gene; V was cut back by 0 bases and J by 6 bases. This CDR3 region has 15 residues. Looked up from germline, CDR1 is MNHEY and CDR2 is SVGAGI. The CDR3 protein is CASSYSPGLVREQYF. In DNA form, the CDR3 reads TGTGCCAGCAGTTACTCCCCGGGACTAGTTCGCGAGCAGTACTTC.

The count of this clone is one. The J gene is TRBJ1-6, the V gene TRBV4-2; TRBD1 matches 7 bases. Germline V gives CDR1 LGHNA, CDR2 YNFKEQ. The CDR3 covers 16 residues. The V gene end was trimmed by 7 bases and the J gene end by 0 bases; junction bases not matched to a gene: 6. CDR3 DNA: TGTGCCAGCACCCCGGGACAGAGCTCCTATAATTCACCCCTCCACTTT. The encoded protein is CASTPGQSSYNSPLHF.

This chain links TRBV3-1 (or the pseudogene TRBV3-2) with TRBJ1-1; D is ambiguous. The CDR3 contains 13 residues. V lost 5 bases and J 3 bases, leaving 10 bases between the germline ends. Germline V gene sequence: CDR1 LGHDT, CDR2 YNNKEL (reference sequence). This chain's CDR3 is CASSSSRDTEAFF. CDR3 DNA sequence: TGTGCCAGCAGCTCGTCCCGGGACACTGAAGCTTTCTTT.

The chain joins TRBV9 to TRBJ1-2; D is ambiguous. This CDR3 spans 15 amino acids. V dropped 4 bases and J dropped 3 bases, with 16 bases sitting between them. Germline V lookup: CDR1 SGDLS, CDR2 YYNGEE. DNA for the CDR3: TGTGCCAGCAGCCAGCTCGGGAGAATGGACTATGGCTACACCTTC. Its translation is CASSQLGRMDYGYTF.

The V and J genes are TRBV19 and TRBJ1-5; D possibly corresponds to TRBD1 (6 bases). The CDR3 contains 16 residues. V was pared by 6 bases and J by 3 bases, with 18 bases between. Germline V gives CDR1 LNHDA, CDR2 SQIVND (reference sequence). As DNA, the CDR3 is TGTGCCAGTAGCAGGGGCCGCGATGGATACAATCAGCCCCAGCATTTT. Translating it yields CASSRGRDGYNQPQHF.